This TCR beta chain derives from a study of blood T cell repertoires in COVID-19. At the level of the study: From the United States, Italy and Spain came samples of acute and convalescent COVID-19.

Germline values: CDR1 KGHSH, CDR2 LQKENI. The CDR3 is 16 amino acids. V shed 4 bases, J shed 5 bases, and the junction held 10 bases outside the gene matches. Sequencing was performed with immunoSEQ multiplex PCR; in TCRdb, only in-frame clones are kept and a portion is missing. This table has approximately 280,000 clones, 70% to 90% appearing once. Sequenced input: peripheral blood. This rearrangement joins TRBV18 to TRBJ2-2, with 7 bases aligning to TRBD1. The receptor comes from a man between 18 and 29 years old with active or convalescent COVID-19. The CDR3 coding sequence is TGTGCCAGCTCACTCACAGGGGTAATCGGGACCGGGGAGCTGTTTTTT. Translation: CASSLTGVIGTGELFF.